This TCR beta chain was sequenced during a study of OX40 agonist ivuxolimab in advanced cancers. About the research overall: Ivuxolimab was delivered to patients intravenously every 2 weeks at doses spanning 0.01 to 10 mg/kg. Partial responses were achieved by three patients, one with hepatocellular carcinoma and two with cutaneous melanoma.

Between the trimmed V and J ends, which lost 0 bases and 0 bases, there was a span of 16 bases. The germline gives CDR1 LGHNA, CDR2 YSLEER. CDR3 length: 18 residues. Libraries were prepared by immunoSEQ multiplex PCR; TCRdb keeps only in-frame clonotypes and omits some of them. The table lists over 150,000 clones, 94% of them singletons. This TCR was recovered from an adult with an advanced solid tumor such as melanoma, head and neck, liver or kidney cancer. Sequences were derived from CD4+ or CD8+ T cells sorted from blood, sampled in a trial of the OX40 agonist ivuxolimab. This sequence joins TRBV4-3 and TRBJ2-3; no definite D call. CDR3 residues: CASSQDWHRTTSTDTQYF. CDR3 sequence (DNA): TGCGCCAGCAGCCAAGATTGGCACCGAACAACTAGCACAGATACGCAGTATTTT.